The 10 T cell receptor beta chains reported below all come from one sample, sequenced in a study of identical twins. TCRdb re-called the 5' RACE reads with MiXCR, one entry per CDR3 protein. The table records around 230,000 distinct CDR3 sequences, 9.4% of them present only once. The sequenced sample was memory (CD45RO+) T cells sorted from blood. These receptors were taken from a woman between 18 and 30 years old in good health.

This rearrangement joins TRBV5-6 to TRBJ2-7; D tentatively reads TRBD1 or TRBD2 (5 bases each). V lost 9 bases to trimming and J lost 8 bases, with 24 bases between them. Germline V gene sequence: CDR1 SGHDT, CDR2 YYEEEE. The length of the CDR3 is 14 residues. CDR3 sequence: CAMSPGRSTMKQYF. CDR3 sequence (DNA): TGTGCCATGAGCCCGGGACGAAGCACTATGAAGCAGTACTTC.

The chain recombines TRBV20-1 with TRBJ1-6; D is possibly TRBD1 (5 bases). CDR3 length equals 16 residues. Trimming removed 3 bases at V and 9 bases at J, with 21 bases between. Germline CDR1 is DFQATT and CDR2 is SNEGSKA (reference sequence). CDR3 sequence: CSASIRRDWRVSPLHF. In nucleotides, the CDR3 is TGCAGTGCTAGTATCCGCCGGGACTGGAGAGTTTCACCCCTCCACTTT.

The chain is built from TRBV2 and TRBJ2-7; D is uncertain. The CDR3 is 14 amino acids. Germline assignment: CDR1 SNHLY and CDR2 FYNNEI. Trimming removed 4 bases at V and 0 bases at J, with 10 bases between. CDR3 DNA sequence: TGTGCCAGCAGTGGGAGACATAGCTCCTACGAGCAGTACTTC. Its translation: CASSGRHSSYEQYF.

The J gene is TRBJ2-7, the V gene TRBV18; 7 nucleotides agree with TRBD1. In germline, CDR1 is KGHSH, CDR2 LQKENI. This CDR3 region has 14 residues. Germline trimming cut 0 bases from V and 3 bases from J; bases unmatched to any gene: 2. CDR3 in amino acids: CASSPPDRNYEQYF. DNA of the CDR3: TGTGCCAGCTCACCACCGGACAGGAACTACGAGCAGTACTTC.

V usage is TRBV3-1 and J usage is TRBJ2-7, with no clear D. Trimming removed 2 bases at V and 7 bases at J, with 9 bases between. The CDR3 runs 12 residues. Germline loops: CDR1 LGHDT, CDR2 YNNKEL (reference sequence). The DNA for the CDR3 is TGTGCCAGCAGCCAATTCTCCGGGGAGCAGTACTTC. Translation gives CASSQFSGEQYF.

CDR3 region: CSAYGTSGKRNEQFF. The CDR3 DNA follows: TGCAGTGCTTATGGGACTAGCGGGAAACGCAATGAGCAGTTCTTC. V usage is TRBV20-1 and J usage is TRBJ2-1; 13 positions match TRBD2. Per germline, CDR1 DFQATT and CDR2 SNEGSKA (reference sequence). The V and J ends lost 5 bases and 6 bases, in that order; junction bases with no gene match: 7. The CDR3 has 15 amino acids.

The sample holds a few counts of this clonotype. This chain links TRBV5-1 with TRBJ1-2; the match to TRBD1 covers 8 bases. Germline V CDR1 and CDR2: SGHRS, YFSETQ. The CDR3 contains 14 residues. The ends lost 4 bases at V and 8 bases at J; junction bases unmatched: 10. The CDR3 nucleotides are TGCGCCAGCAGCGCCACGGACAGGGCCGTCGGCTACACCTTC. Translation gives CASSATDRAVGYTF.

The chain carries TRBV12-3 or TRBV12-4 and TRBJ1-4; 7 positions match TRBD1. V trimming: 6 bases; J trimming: 4 bases; junction bases outside the gene matches: 5. CDR3 length: 14 amino acids. CDR3 amino acids: CASSAGQYNEKLFF. The CDR3 coding sequence is TGTGCCAGCAGCGCGGGACAGTATAATGAAAAACTGTTTTTT.

The V call is TRBV10-1, the J call TRBJ2-7; 13 bases agree with TRBD2. CDR3 size: 19 residues. The V gene's germline CDR1 is WNHNN and CDR2 SYGVQD (reference sequence). V lost 0 bases, J lost 0 bases, and 8 bases stayed unmatched. The CDR3 region is CASSESELAGGHRSYEQYF. CDR3 DNA: TGCGCCAGCAGTGAGTCAGAACTAGCGGGGGGGCACCGCTCCTACGAGCAGTACTTC.

V usage is TRBV5-1 and J usage is TRBJ2-5, with D possibly matching TRBD2 (5 bases). In germline, CDR1 is SGHRS, CDR2 YFSETQ. This CDR3 is 14 amino acids long. With 1 base removed from V and 2 bases from J, the gap between germline ends came to 9 bases. DNA of the CDR3: TGCGCCAGCAGCTTGCCTAGCTCTCAAGAGACCCAGTACTTC. Its translation is CASSLPSSQETQYF.